The T cell receptor beta chain under discussion was sequenced for a study of shared clonotypes between healthy human individuals. Study-wide context: Per donor, three plates held CD4 naive cells, three held CD4 memory, two held CD8 naive and one held CD8 memory. Notes on the study in general: What naive subsets generally showed was a larger estimated richness than memory subsets showed. Depth of sequencing was expected to influence donor clonotype sharing.

Libraries were prepared by immunoSEQ multiplex PCR; TCRdb keeps only in-frame clonotypes and omits some of them. This table holds about 2.4 million clones, roughly 93% found once. As for this clone: As yet, its antigen is unknown.

A CD45RA-negative memory subset and a CD45RA+ naive subset were separated from the CD4+ cells. This TCR was sampled from a man aged 18 to 35 in good health. Some clones in this sample may be carry-over from other donors' samples. Specimen: naive CD4+ T cells from PBMCs. This sample's subset: CD45RA+ positively selected.

The CDR3 nucleotides are TGTGCCAGCAGTGGATTCGGACCGGGGACCCAGTACTTC. This codes for CASSGFGPGTQYF. The rearrangement joins TRBV25-1 to TRBJ2-5; D is unresolved. V was cut by 4 bases and J by 7 bases, with 13 bases left in between. Germline values: CDR1 MGHDK, CDR2 SYGVNS. The CDR3 consists of 13 residues. The complete variable domain, with remaining parts taken from reference TRBV25-1 and TRBJ2-5, reads EADIYQTPRYLVIGTGKKITLECSQTMGHDKMYWYQQDPGMELHLIHYSYGVNSTEKGDLSSESTVSRIRTEHFPLTLESARPSHTSQYLCASSGFGPGTQYFGPGTRLLVL.